This entry lists 9 T cell receptor beta chains sequenced from one sample in a study of T cell changes during pregnancy in multiple sclerosis. The data were produced by immunoSEQ multiplex PCR, yet TCRdb's version contains in-frame clones alone and is incomplete. The data show approximately 80,000 clones, around 93% seen once. The starting material was peripheral blood, obtained in the second trimester of pregnancy. The receptors were gathered from a female donor in good health, enrolled as a control in a pregnancy study.

The V and J genes are TRBV9 and TRBJ1-4; TRBD1 agrees at 8 bases. Germline V CDR1 and CDR2: SGDLS, YYNGEE. The V and J ends lost 4 bases and 1 base, in that order; junction bases with no gene match: 3. The CDR3 spans 15 residues. DNA for the CDR3: TGTGCCAGCAGCCCAGGGGGCGGAACTAATGAAAAACTGTTTTTT. Translating it yields CASSPGGGTNEKLFF.

The chain links TRBV7-6 to TRBJ2-1; the D gene is possibly TRBD2 (7 bases). Deletions cut 1 base from V and 5 bases from J, with 12 bases between. Germline lookup yields CDR1 SGHVS and CDR2 FNYEAQ. The CDR3 is made up of 15 amino acids. The CDR3 is CASSLVGGAHNEQFF. The CDR3 nucleotides read TGTGCCAGCAGCTTAGTGGGGGGGGCCCACAATGAGCAGTTCTTC.

The chain links TRBV6-5 to TRBJ1-2; D is ambiguous. The germline V gene has CDR1 MNHEY and CDR2 SVGAGI. V lost 6 bases to trimming and J lost 7 bases, with 15 bases between them. The CDR3 consists of 13 residues. As DNA, the CDR3 is TGTGCCAGCAGGGAGAGGGAGGCGGCTGGCTACACCTTC. Translating gives CASREREAAGYTF.

The DNA for the CDR3 is TGTGCCAGCAGCTTATTGGCGGGGATCTCTGGAAACACCATATATTTT. As protein: CASSLLAGISGNTIYF. The chain recombines TRBV7-2 with TRBJ1-3; D is ambiguous. In germline, CDR1 is SGHTA, CDR2 FQGNSA. V lost 2 bases to trimming and J lost 0 bases, with 11 bases between them. This CDR3 comprises 16 residues.

V usage is TRBV6-4 and J usage is TRBJ2-1; unclear D gene. The length of the CDR3 is 14 residues. Germline-derived CDR1 and CDR2 are MRHNA and SNTAGT. The V and J ends lost 0 bases and 9 bases respectively, with 12 bases between them. CDR3 region: CASSDSFLRGEQFF. CDR3 nucleotides: TGTGCCAGCAGTGACTCCTTCCTTCGCGGTGAGCAGTTCTTC.

A few counts support this clone. The J gene is TRBJ1-1, the V gene TRBV11-2; no clear D. Germline V gene data show CDR1 as SGHAT and CDR2 as FQNNGV. Trimming removed 1 base from V and 3 bases from J, with 6 bases in between. The length of the CDR3 is 13 residues. CDR3 residues: CASSLGTDTEAFF. CDR3 bases: TGTGCCAGCAGCTTAGGCACAGACACTGAAGCTTTCTTT.

This chain joins TRBV5-5 and TRBJ1-2; possibly TRBD1 for D (5 bases). This CDR3 contains 13 residues. Trimming cost V 4 bases and J 7 bases, with 14 bases left between them. Looked up from germline, CDR1 is SGHKS and CDR2 is YYEKEE (reference sequence). The CDR3, as DNA: TGTGCCAGCAGCCCAATGACAGAGTCTGGCTACACCTTC. Translated: CASSPMTESGYTF.

The genes are TRBV9 and TRBJ1-2, with 9 bases aligning to TRBD1. Trimming took 3 bases from V and 7 from J; bases not matched to a gene: 10. Germline CDR1 SGDLS, CDR2 YYNGEE. The CDR3 contains 15 residues. This CDR3 is CASSANTGGLRGYTF. CDR3 nucleotides: TGTGCCAGCAGCGCGAACACAGGGGGCCTTCGTGGCTACACCTTC.

The gene calls are TRBV5-1 and TRBJ2-5; D is undetermined. CDR1 is SGHRS and CDR2 is YFSETQ in the germline V gene. The length of the CDR3 is 13 residues. Between the trimmed V and J ends, which lost 3 bases and 1 base, there was a span of 7 bases. CDR3 DNA sequence: TGCGCCAGCAGCTCCCAATTCCAAGAGACCCAGTACTTC. Protein: CASSSQFQETQYF.